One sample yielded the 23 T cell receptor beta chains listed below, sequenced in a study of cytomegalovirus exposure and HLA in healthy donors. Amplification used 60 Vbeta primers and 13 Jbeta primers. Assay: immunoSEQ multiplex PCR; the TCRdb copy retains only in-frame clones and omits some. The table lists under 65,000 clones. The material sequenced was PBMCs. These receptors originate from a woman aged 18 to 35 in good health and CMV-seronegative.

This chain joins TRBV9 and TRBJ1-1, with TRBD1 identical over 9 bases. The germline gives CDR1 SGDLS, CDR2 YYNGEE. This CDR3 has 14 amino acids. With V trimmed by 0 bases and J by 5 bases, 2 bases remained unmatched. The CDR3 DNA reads TGTGCCAGCAGCGTAGAGGACAGGGGTACTGAAGCTTTCTTT. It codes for CASSVEDRGTEAFF.

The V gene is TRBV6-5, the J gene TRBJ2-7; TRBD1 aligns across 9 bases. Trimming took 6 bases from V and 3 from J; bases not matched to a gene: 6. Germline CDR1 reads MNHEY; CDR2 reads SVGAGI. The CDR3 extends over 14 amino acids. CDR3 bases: TGTGCCAGCAGGCCGATGACAGGGGGCTACGAGCAGTACTTC. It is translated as CASRPMTGGYEQYF.

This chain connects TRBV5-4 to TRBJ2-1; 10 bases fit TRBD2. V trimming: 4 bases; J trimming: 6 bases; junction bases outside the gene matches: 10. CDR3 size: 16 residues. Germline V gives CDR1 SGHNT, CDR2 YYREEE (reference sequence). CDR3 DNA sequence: TGTGCCAGCAGCCGGGGGGGTAGCGGGAGGCGCAATGAGCAGTTCTTC. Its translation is CASSRGGSGRRNEQFF.

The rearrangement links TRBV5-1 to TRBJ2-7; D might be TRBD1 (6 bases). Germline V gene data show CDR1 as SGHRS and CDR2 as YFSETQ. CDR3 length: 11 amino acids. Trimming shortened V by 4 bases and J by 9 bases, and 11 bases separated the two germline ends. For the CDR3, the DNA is TGCGCCAGCAGCGGACCGGACAGGCAGTACTTC. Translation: CASSGPDRQYF.

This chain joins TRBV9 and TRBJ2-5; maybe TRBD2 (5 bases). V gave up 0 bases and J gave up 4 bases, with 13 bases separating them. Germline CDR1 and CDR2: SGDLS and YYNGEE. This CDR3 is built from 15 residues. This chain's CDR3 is CASSVGLTDRETQYF. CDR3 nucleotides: TGTGCCAGCAGCGTAGGACTAACCGACCGAGAGACCCAGTACTTC.

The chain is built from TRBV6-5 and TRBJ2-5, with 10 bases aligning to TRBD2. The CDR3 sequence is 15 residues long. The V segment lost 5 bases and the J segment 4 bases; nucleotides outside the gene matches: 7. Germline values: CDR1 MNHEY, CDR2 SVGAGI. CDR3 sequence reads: CASSIKRGGSETQYF. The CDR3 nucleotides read TGTGCCAGCAGTATCAAGCGGGGGGGCTCAGAGACCCAGTACTTC.

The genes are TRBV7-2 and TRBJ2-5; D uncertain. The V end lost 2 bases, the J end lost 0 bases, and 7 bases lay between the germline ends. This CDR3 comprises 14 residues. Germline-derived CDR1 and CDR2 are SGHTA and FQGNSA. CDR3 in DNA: TGTGCCAGCAGCTTACAGTGGTACCAAGAGACCCAGTACTTC. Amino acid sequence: CASSLQWYQETQYF. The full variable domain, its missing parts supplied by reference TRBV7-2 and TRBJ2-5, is GAGVSQSPSNKVTEKGKDVELRCDPISGHTALYWYRQSLGQGLEFLIYFQGNSAPDKSGLPSDRFSAERTGGSVSTLTIQRTQQEDSAVYLCASSLQWYQETQYFGPGTRLLVL.

CDR3 in DNA: TGTGCCAGCAGTGGGAACAGGGGTTCGAGCGAAGGTCAGCCCCAGCATTTT. Protein: CASSGNRGSSEGQPQHF. This sequence joins TRBV6-1 and TRBJ1-5, with 7 bases identical to TRBD1. V shed 4 bases, J shed 6 bases, and the junction held 15 bases outside the gene matches. CDR3 length: 17 amino acids. Looked up from germline, CDR1 is MNHNS and CDR2 is SASEGT.

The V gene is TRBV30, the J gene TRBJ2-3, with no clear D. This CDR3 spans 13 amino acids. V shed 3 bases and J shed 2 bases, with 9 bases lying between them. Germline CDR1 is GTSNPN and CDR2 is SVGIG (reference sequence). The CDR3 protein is CAWSSSFTDTQYF. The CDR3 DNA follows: TGTGCCTGGAGCTCAAGCTTCACAGATACGCAGTATTTT.

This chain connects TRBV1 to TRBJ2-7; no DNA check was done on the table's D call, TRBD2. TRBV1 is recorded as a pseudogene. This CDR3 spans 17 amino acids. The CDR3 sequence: CTSGPGLAGESSYEQYF. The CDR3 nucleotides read TGCACCAGCGGCCCGGGACTAGCGGGGGAGTCGTCCTACGAGCAGTACTTC.

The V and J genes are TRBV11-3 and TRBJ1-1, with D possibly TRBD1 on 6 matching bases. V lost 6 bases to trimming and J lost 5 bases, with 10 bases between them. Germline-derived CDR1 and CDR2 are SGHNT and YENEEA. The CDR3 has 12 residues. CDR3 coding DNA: TGTGCCAGCAGGAGGGGGTTGACTGAAGCTTTCTTT. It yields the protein CASRRGLTEAFF.

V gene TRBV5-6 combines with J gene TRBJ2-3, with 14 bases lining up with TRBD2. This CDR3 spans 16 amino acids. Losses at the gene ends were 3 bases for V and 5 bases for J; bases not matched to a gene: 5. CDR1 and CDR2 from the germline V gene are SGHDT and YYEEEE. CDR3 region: CASSWGLAGVVDTQYF. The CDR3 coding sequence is TGTGCCAGCAGCTGGGGACTAGCGGGGGTAGTAGATACGCAGTATTTT.

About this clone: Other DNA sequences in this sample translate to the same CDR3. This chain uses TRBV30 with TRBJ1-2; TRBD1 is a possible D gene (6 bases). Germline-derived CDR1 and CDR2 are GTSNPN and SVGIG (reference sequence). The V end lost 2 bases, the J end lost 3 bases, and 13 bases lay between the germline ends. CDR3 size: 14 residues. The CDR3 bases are TGTGCCTGGAGTTTCCGGGACAAGTACTATGGCTACACCTTC. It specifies CAWSFRDKYYGYTF.

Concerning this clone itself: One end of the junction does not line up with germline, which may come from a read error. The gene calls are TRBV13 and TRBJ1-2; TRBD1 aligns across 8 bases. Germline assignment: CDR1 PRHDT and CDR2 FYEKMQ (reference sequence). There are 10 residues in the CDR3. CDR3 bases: TGTGCCAGCAGCTGGGACAGGCCCGTCTTC. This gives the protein CASSWDRPVF.

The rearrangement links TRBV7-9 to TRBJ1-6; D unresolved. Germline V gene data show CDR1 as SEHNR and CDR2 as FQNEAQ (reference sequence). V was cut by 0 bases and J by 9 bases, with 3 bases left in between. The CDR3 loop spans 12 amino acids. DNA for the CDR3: TGTGCCAGCAGCTTAGCAGCTTCACCCCTCCACTTT. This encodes CASSLAASPLHF.

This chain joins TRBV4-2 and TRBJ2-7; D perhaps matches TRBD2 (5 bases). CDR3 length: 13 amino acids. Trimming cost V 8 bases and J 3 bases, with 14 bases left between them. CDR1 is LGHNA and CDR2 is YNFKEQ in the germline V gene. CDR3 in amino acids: CASGLGLGYEQYF. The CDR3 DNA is TGTGCCAGCGGACTGGGTTTGGGCTACGAGCAGTACTTC.

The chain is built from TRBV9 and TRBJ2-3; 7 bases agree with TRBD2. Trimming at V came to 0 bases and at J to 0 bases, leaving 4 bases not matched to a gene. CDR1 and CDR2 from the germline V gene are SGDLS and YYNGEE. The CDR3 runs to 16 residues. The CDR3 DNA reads TGTGCCAGCAGCGTAGCAGCGGGGCTGAGCACAGATACGCAGTATTTT. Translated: CASSVAAGLSTDTQYF.

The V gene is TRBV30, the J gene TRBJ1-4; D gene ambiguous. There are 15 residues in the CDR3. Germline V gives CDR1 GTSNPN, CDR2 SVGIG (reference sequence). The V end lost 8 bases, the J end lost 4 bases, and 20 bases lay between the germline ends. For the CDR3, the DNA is TGTGCCCACTCTTTCGCCGGCAGGATTAATGAAAAACTGTTTTTT. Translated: CAHSFAGRINEKLFF.

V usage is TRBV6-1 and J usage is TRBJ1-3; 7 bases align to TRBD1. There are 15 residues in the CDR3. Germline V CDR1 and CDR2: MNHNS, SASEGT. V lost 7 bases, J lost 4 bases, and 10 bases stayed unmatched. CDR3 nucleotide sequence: TGTGCCAGCACGGCAGGGGGGCTTCGGGGAAACACCATATATTTT. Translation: CASTAGGLRGNTIYF.

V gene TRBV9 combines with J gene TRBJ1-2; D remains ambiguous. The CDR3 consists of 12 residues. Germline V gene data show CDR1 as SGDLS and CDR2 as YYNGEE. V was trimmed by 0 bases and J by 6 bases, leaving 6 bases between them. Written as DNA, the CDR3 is TGTGCCAGCAGCGTAGGAGGGAATGGCTACACCTTC. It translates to CASSVGGNGYTF.

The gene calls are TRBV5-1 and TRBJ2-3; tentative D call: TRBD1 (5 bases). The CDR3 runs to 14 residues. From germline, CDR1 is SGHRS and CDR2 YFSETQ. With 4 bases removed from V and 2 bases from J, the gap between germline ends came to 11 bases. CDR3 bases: TGCGCCAGCAGCACCGGACAAGTCACAGATACGCAGTATTTT. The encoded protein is CASSTGQVTDTQYF. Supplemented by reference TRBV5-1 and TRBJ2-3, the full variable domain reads KAGVTQTPRYLIKTRGQQVTLSCSPISGHRSVSWYQQTPGQGLQFLFEYFSETQRNKGNFPGRFSGRQFSNSRSEMNVSTLELGDSALYLCASSTGQVTDTQYFGPGTRLTVL.

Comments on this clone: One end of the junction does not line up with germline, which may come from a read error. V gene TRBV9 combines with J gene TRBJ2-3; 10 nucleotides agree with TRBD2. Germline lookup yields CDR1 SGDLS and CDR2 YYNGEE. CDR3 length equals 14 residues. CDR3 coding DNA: TGTGCCAGCAGCGTAGCTAGCGGGGGAGATAAGCAGTATTTT. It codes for CASSVASGGDKQYF.

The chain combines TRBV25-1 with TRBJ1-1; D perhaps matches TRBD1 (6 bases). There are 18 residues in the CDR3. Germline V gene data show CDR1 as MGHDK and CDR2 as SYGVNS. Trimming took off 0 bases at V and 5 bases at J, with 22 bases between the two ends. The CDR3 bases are TGTGCCAGCAGTGAATACGAGGGGGATATCCACCTAGAAACTGAAGCTTTCTTT. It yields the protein CASSEYEGDIHLETEAFF.